This TCR beta chain was found in a study of naive CD8 T cells in extremely preterm neonates. Sequenced by immunoSEQ multiplex PCR; TCRdb stores in-frame clones only, minus some. The repertoire includes 6,500 to 9,000 clones, about 98% of them detected once, and about 0.3% sits in the top ten. The junction had 3 bases not matched to a gene; V was cut back by 1 base and J by 0 bases. From germline, CDR1 is SGHDT and CDR2 YYEEEE. CDR3 size: 16 residues. Notes on the study in general: Preterm CDR3s were shorter than older groups', with fewer N additions and less trimming.

Sorted cells: live naive CD8+ T cells, CD45RA+CCR7+, Annexin V-negative. Points on this clone: Its target is unknown.

Source material: naive CD8+ T cells from blood. The J gene is TRBJ2-2, the V gene TRBV5-6; 7 nucleotides agree with TRBD2. This TCR was recovered from a human donor in good health. CDR3 amino acids: CASSLMAGANTGELFF. The CDR3, as DNA: TGTGCCAGCAGCTTGATGGCGGGGGCGAACACCGGGGAGCTGTTTTTT.